This passage covers 26 T cell receptor beta chains from one sample sequenced in a study of blood T cell repertoires in COVID-19. Here immunoSEQ multiplex PCR was the method, and the copy in TCRdb shows in-frame clones only, minus some. The sample lists about 130,000 clones, approximately 85% seen once, with 4.3% in the top ten. Source material: peripheral blood. The receptors were gathered from a human donor in a cohort sampled during active COVID-19.

This clone was observed a few times. The chain is built from TRBV2 and TRBJ1-2; D unresolved. V lost 6 bases, J lost 7 bases, and 12 bases lay in between. The germline gives CDR1 SNHLY, CDR2 FYNNEI. The CDR3 has 12 amino acids. The CDR3 is CASRDRTSGYTF. The CDR3 DNA follows: TGTGCCAGCAGGGACCGAACTAGTGGCTACACCTTC.

The V gene is TRBV2, the J gene TRBJ1-2, with TRBD1 matching 11 bases. V shed 8 bases, J shed 7 bases, and the junction held 12 bases outside the gene matches. The CDR3 sequence is 15 residues long. CDR1 is SNHLY, CDR2 FYNNEI, per germline. The CDR3 DNA reads as TGTGCCAGCGTCTCCTTGGGGACAGGGGGGGGTGGCTACACCTTC. Translating gives CASVSLGTGGGGYTF.

The chain joins TRBV19 to TRBJ2-3; TRBD2 matches at 9 bases. The J segment lost 5 bases and the V segment lost 4 bases, leaving 1 base of the junction unmatched. Germline assignment: CDR1 LNHDA and CDR2 SQIVND (reference sequence). The CDR3 contains 13 residues. CDR3 protein: CASSRAGGDTQYF. CDR3 DNA: TGTGCCAGTAGTAGAGCGGGGGGAGATACGCAGTATTTT. Supplemented by reference TRBV19 and TRBJ2-3, the full variable domain reads DGGITQSPKYLFRKEGQNVTLSCEQNLNHDAMYWYRQDPGQGLRLIYYSQIVNDFQKGDIAEGYSVSREKKESFPLTVTSAQKNPTAFYLCASSRAGGDTQYFGPGTRLTVL.

This clone has only a few counts. The chain combines TRBV19 with TRBJ1-3, with 12 bases identical to TRBD1. Germline V gene lookup returns CDR1 LNHDA and CDR2 SQIVND (reference sequence). The CDR3 consists of 17 residues. With V trimmed by 4 bases and J by 4 bases, 8 bases remained unmatched. The CDR3 DNA reads as TGTGCCAGTAGTAAACCCGGGACAGGGGGCTTCGGAAACACCATATATTTT. Translated: CASSKPGTGGFGNTIYF.

This clone was recorded only once. This chain uses TRBV9 with TRBJ2-1; 11 bases map to TRBD2. The ends lost 3 bases at V and 7 bases at J; junction bases unmatched: 6. The CDR3 has 15 residues. Per the germline V gene, CDR1 is SGDLS and CDR2 is YYNGEE. In nucleotides, the CDR3 is TGTGCCAGCAGCGCCAGACTAGCGGGGTCGAATGAGCAGTTCTTC. The encoded protein is CASSARLAGSNEQFF. Drawing the rest from reference TRBV9 and TRBJ2-1, the complete variable domain is DSGVTQTPKHLITATGQRVTLRCSPRSGDLSVYWYQQSLDQGLQFLIQYYNGEERAKGNILERFSAQQFPDLHSELNLSSLELGDSALYFCASSARLAGSNEQFFGPGTRLTVL.

V gene TRBV7-2 combines with J gene TRBJ1-1; D is possibly TRBD1 (6 bases). The V gene lost 4 bases and the J gene lost 5 bases, with 14 bases spanning the gap. CDR3 size: 14 residues. CDR1 SGHTA and CDR2 FQGNSA come from the germline V gene. CDR3 in amino acids: CASSSGAAGTEAFF. CDR3 in DNA: TGTGCCAGCAGCTCAGGGGCGGCCGGTACTGAAGCTTTCTTT. The full variable domain, completed using reference TRBV7-2 and TRBJ1-1, is GAGVSQSPSNKVTEKGKDVELRCDPISGHTALYWYRQSLGQGLEFLIYFQGNSAPDKSGLPSDRFSAERTGGSVSTLTIQRTQQEDSAVYLCASSSGAAGTEAFFGQGTRLTVV.

The V and J genes are TRBV24-1 and TRBJ2-4, with 10 positions matching TRBD2. The CDR3 covers 18 residues. CDR1 is KGHDR and CDR2 is SFDVKD in the germline V gene. The V gene end was trimmed by 8 bases and the J gene end by 2 bases; junction bases not matched to a gene: 14. The CDR3 protein is CATIAQRGGPVTKNIQYF. CDR3 DNA sequence: TGTGCCACCATTGCCCAGCGGGGGGGGCCCGTGACCAAAAACATTCAGTACTTC.

This clone was observed once. The V gene is TRBV19, the J gene TRBJ1-5, with TRBD1 matching 8 bases. The CDR3 has 15 amino acids. With V trimmed by 3 bases and J by 4 bases, 5 bases remained unmatched. Germline CDR1 and CDR2: LNHDA and SQIVND (reference sequence). CDR3 amino acids: CASSIDGDRNQPQHF. DNA for the CDR3: TGTGCCAGTAGTATTGACGGGGACAGGAATCAGCCCCAGCATTTT. The full variable domain, completed using reference TRBV19 and TRBJ1-5, is DGGITQSPKYLFRKEGQNVTLSCEQNLNHDAMYWYRQDPGQGLRLIYYSQIVNDFQKGDIAEGYSVSREKKESFPLTVTSAQKNPTAFYLCASSIDGDRNQPQHFGDGTRLSIL.

The chain is built from TRBV7-2 and TRBJ2-5; no clear D. V was pared by 1 base and J by 5 bases, with 11 bases between. Germline loops: CDR1 SGHTA, CDR2 FQGNSA. This CDR3 has 14 amino acids. This CDR3 is CASSLDSAAETQYF. In DNA, the CDR3 is TGTGCCAGCAGCTTAGATTCTGCTGCGGAGACCCAGTACTTC.

A few counts support this clone. The rearrangement links TRBV27 to TRBJ1-1, with D unclear. The germline CDR1 and CDR2 sequences are MNHEY and SMNVEV (reference sequence). Trimming stripped 7 bases from V and 2 bases from J, with 17 bases between. CDR3 length: 15 residues. The CDR3 sequence is CASNRVGAFNTEAFF. The CDR3, as DNA: TGTGCCAGCAACCGAGTAGGAGCGTTTAACACTGAAGCTTTCTTT.

The chain uses TRBV5-6 and TRBJ1-1; maybe TRBD1 (6 bases). V was pared by 4 bases and J by 1 base, with 14 bases between. There are 15 residues in the CDR3. Germline CDR1 reads SGHDT; CDR2 reads YYEEEE. Here the CDR3 reads CASSPPARGNTEAFF. DNA for the CDR3: TGTGCCAGCAGCCCTCCTGCCAGGGGGAACACTGAAGCTTTCTTT.

The gene calls are TRBV5-8 and TRBJ2-3; 7 nucleotides agree with TRBD1. The V and J ends lost 2 bases and 3 bases, in that order; junction bases with no gene match: 3. Per the germline V gene, CDR1 is SGHTS and CDR2 is YDEGEE. The CDR3 has 14 residues. The CDR3 DNA follows: TGTGCCAGCAGCTTTCAGGGGGAGACAGATACGCAGTATTTT. Translation: CASSFQGETDTQYF. Complete variable domain (other parts from reference TRBV5-8 and TRBJ2-3): EAGVTQSPTHLIKTRGQQATLRCSPISGHTSVYWYQQALGLGLQFLLWYDEGEERNRGNFPPRFSGRQFPNYSSELNVNALELEDSALYLCASSFQGETDTQYFGPGTRLTVL.

The gene calls are TRBV27 and TRBJ2-3; tentatively, D is TRBD2 (5 bases). The germline V gene has CDR1 MNHEY and CDR2 SMNVEV (reference sequence). Trimming shortened V by 3 bases and J by 7 bases, and 11 bases separated the two germline ends. The CDR3 loop spans 13 amino acids. This CDR3 is CASSFASTNTQYF. CDR3 DNA sequence: TGTGCCAGCAGTTTTGCTAGCACGAATACGCAGTATTTT.

The chain recombines TRBV7-9 with TRBJ2-1, with TRBD2 matching 16 bases. Germline V lookup: CDR1 SEHNR, CDR2 FQNEAQ (reference sequence). The CDR3 loop spans 18 amino acids. The V and J ends lost 4 bases and 2 bases, in that order; junction bases with no gene match: 5. The CDR3: CASSSVGTSGGAYNEQFF. CDR3 nucleotide sequence: TGTGCCAGCAGCTCGGTCGGGACTAGCGGGGGGGCCTACAATGAGCAGTTCTTC.

The rearrangement joins TRBV18 to TRBJ1-3; 7 bases are shared with TRBD1. The germline V gene encodes CDR1 KGHSH and CDR2 LQKENI. V lost 1 base and J lost 4; bases outside the gene matches: 7. The CDR3 runs 16 residues. The CDR3: CASSPQGQTAGNTIYF. DNA of the CDR3: TGTGCCAGCTCACCACAGGGACAGACGGCCGGAAACACCATATATTTT. The whole variable domain, remainder taken from reference TRBV18 and TRBJ1-3, is NAGVMQNPRHLVRRRGQEARLRCSPMKGHSHVYWYRQLPEEGLKFMVYLQKENIIDESGMPKERFSAEFPKEGPSILRIQQVVRGDSAAYFCASSPQGQTAGNTIYFGEGSWLTVV.

This rearrangement joins TRBV2 to TRBJ2-4, with D possibly matching TRBD2 (5 bases). This CDR3 region has 13 residues. The V gene's germline CDR1 is SNHLY and CDR2 FYNNEI. CDR3 DNA sequence: TGTGCTTCAGAGAGGGAACGGAAAAACATTCAGTACTTC. Translation gives CASERERKNIQYF.

V usage is TRBV5-6 and J usage is TRBJ1-4, with no clear D. CDR3 length equals 16 residues. Germline V gives CDR1 SGHDT, CDR2 YYEEEE. Trimming took 1 base from V and 4 from J, leaving 14 bases between them. The CDR3 protein is CASSLKLRALNEKLFF. For the CDR3, the DNA is TGTGCCAGCAGCTTGAAATTGAGGGCCCTTAATGAAAAACTGTTTTTT.

V gene TRBV5-4 combines with J gene TRBJ2-6, with a weak D call TRBD1 (6 bases). Germline CDR1 is SGHNT and CDR2 is YYREEE (reference sequence). The ends were cut back, 4 bases at V and 15 bases at J, with 17 bases in the middle. This CDR3 region has 13 residues. In DNA, the CDR3 is TGTGCCAGCAGCCAGGGGCTTGGGGATGCCCTGACTTTC. Translating it yields CASSQGLGDALTF. Combining the CDR3 with reference TRBV5-4 and TRBJ2-6 gives the whole variable domain ETGVTQSPTHLIKTRGQQVTLRCSSQSGHNTVSWYQQALGQGPQFIFQYYREEENGRGNFPPRFSGLQFPNYSSELNVNALELDDSALYLCASSQGLGDALTFGAGSRLTVL.

The chain has TRBV10-3 and TRBJ2-7, with TRBD1 matching 11 bases. With V trimmed by 6 bases and J by 4 bases, 14 bases remained unmatched. The germline gives CDR1 ENHRY, CDR2 SYGVKD. The CDR3 length is 17 residues. The DNA of the CDR3 is TGTGCCATCAGGGGCCGGACGAGGACAGGGGGCAGGTACGAGCAGTACGTC. Amino acid sequence: CAIRGRTRTGGRYEQYV.

The V gene is TRBV4-3, the J gene TRBJ2-3, with a weak D call TRBD1 (5 bases). This CDR3 is built from 15 residues. The germline gives CDR1 LGHNA, CDR2 YSLEER. V was pared by 0 bases and J by 1 base, with 8 bases between. The CDR3 loop reads CASSQDGRGTDTQYF. CDR3 nucleotide sequence: TGCGCCAGCAGCCAAGACGGCAGGGGCACAGATACGCAGTATTTT.

The CDR3 nucleotides read TGCGCCAGCAGCCAGGGGGCATCTAGCACAGATACGCAGTATTTT. Its protein is CASSQGASSTDTQYF. This rearrangement joins TRBV4-3 to TRBJ2-3; tentatively, D is TRBD1 (6 bases). There are 15 residues in the CDR3. From germline, CDR1 is LGHNA and CDR2 YSLEER. V gave up 3 bases and J gave up 0 bases, with 10 bases separating them.

The V call is TRBV6-4, the J call TRBJ2-2; D unresolved. Germline V CDR1 and CDR2: MRHNA, SNTAGT. The CDR3 covers 13 residues. Trimming stripped 3 bases from V and 5 bases from J, with 7 bases between. CDR3 DNA: TGTGCCAGCAGTGAAATCCCAACCGGGGAGCTGTTTTTT. Protein sequence: CASSEIPTGELFF.

The genes are TRBV9 and TRBJ2-2, with 8 bases identical to TRBD2. Germline V lookup: CDR1 SGDLS, CDR2 YYNGEE. V was clipped by 0 bases and J by 8 bases; unmatched bases: 9. The CDR3 runs to 16 residues. CDR3 DNA: TGTGCCAGCAGCGTAGTACCGGGGGGGCCGCCAGGGGAGCTGTTTTTT. Encoded protein: CASSVVPGGPPGELFF. The whole variable domain, remainder taken from reference TRBV9 and TRBJ2-2, is DSGVTQTPKHLITATGQRVTLRCSPRSGDLSVYWYQQSLDQGLQFLIQYYNGEERAKGNILERFSAQQFPDLHSELNLSSLELGDSALYFCASSVVPGGPPGELFFGEGSRLTVL.

The genes are TRBV30 and TRBJ1-2; TRBD1 matches 7 bases. This CDR3 is built from 14 residues. J lost 4 bases, V lost 4 bases, and 9 bases had no gene match. The V gene's germline CDR1 is GTSNPN and CDR2 SVGIG (reference sequence). The CDR3 DNA follows: TGTGCCTGGATTTTTACCGGGACAGCCTATGGCTACACCTTC. Its protein product is CAWIFTGTAYGYTF. Variable domain in full (rest from reference TRBV30 and TRBJ1-2): SQTIHQWPATLVQPVGSPLSLECTVEGTSNPNLYWYRQAAGRGLQLLFYSVGIGQISSEVPQNLSASRPQDRQFILSSKKLLLSDSGFYLCAWIFTGTAYGYTFGSGTRLTVV.

V is TRBV2 and J is TRBJ2-1, with TRBD1 as a possible D gene (5 bases). Germline V CDR1 and CDR2: SNHLY, FYNNEI. V gave up 2 bases and J gave up 9 bases, with 11 bases separating them. The CDR3 spans 13 residues. This CDR3 is CASSELRVGEQFF. CDR3 nucleotides: TGTGCCAGCAGTGAACTCAGGGTCGGTGAGCAGTTCTTC.

The chain is built from TRBV6-6 and TRBJ2-2, with 7 bases matching TRBD2. Germline CDR1 reads MNHNY; CDR2 reads SVGAGI (reference sequence). This CDR3 is built from 15 residues. Unmatched junction bases numbered 5, after V lost 7 bases and J lost 0 bases. Written as DNA, the CDR3 is TGTGCCAGCACCCTAGCGGTTACGAACACCGGGGAGCTGTTTTTT. Amino acid sequence: CASTLAVTNTGELFF.